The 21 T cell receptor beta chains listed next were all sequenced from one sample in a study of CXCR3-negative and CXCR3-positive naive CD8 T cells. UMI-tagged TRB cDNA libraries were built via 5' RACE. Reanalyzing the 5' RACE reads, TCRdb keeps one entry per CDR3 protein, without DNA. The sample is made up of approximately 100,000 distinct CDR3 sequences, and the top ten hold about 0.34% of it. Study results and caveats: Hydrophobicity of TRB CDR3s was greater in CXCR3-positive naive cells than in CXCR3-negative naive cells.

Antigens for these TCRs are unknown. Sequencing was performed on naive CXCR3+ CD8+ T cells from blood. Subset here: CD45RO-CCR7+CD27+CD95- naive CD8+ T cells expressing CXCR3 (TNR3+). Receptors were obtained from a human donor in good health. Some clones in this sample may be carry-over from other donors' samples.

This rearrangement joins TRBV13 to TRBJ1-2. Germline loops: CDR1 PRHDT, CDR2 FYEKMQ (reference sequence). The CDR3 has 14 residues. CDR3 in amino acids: CASSLGRGLGGYTF.

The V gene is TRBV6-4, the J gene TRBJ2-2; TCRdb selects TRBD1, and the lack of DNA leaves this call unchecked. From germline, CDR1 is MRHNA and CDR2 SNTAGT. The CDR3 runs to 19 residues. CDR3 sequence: CASSDQPAYFQGYTGELFF.

The CDR3 sequence: CASSFTGSGELFF. The rearrangement joins TRBV7-8 to TRBJ2-2; TCRdb's D gene call, TRBD1, goes unchecked for lack of DNA. The CDR3 is made up of 13 amino acids. CDR1 and CDR2 from the germline V gene are SGHVS and FQNEAQ.

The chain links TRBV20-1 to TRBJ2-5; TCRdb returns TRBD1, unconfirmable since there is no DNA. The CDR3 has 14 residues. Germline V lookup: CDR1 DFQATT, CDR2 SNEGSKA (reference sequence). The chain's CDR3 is CSARDRDRQETQYF.

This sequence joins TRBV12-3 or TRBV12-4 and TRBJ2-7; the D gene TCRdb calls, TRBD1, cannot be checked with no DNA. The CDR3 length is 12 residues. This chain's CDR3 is CASSLLGDEQYF.

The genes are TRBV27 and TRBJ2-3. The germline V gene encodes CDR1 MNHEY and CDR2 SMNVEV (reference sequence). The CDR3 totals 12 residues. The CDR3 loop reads CASSDSPDTQYF.

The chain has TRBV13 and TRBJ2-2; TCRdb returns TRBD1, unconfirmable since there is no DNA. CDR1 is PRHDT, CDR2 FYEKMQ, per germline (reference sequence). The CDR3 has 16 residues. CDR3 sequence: CASSFEGQGATGELFF.

This chain's CDR3 is CASSQETSGYYNEQFF. J is TRBJ2-1 and V is TRBV4-3; the TCRdb call, TRBD2, lacks DNA for checking. The CDR3 is 16 amino acids. Looked up from germline, CDR1 is LGHNA and CDR2 is YSLEER.

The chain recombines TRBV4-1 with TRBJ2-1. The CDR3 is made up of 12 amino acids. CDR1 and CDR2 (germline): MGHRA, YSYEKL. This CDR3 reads CASSQVYDEQFF.

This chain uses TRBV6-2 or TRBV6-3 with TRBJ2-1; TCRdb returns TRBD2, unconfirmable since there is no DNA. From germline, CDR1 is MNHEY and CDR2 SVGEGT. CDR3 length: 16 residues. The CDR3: CASSYTGASGANERFF.

The CDR3 loop is CASSLGQAALREQYF. J is TRBJ2-7 and V is TRBV7-6. Germline lookup yields CDR1 SGHVS and CDR2 FNYEAQ. The CDR3 runs 15 residues.

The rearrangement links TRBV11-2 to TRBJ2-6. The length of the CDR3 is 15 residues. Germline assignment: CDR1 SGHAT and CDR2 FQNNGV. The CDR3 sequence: CASSLGVSGANVLTF.

CDR3 loop: CASSIAGGAYEQYF. This chain joins TRBV19 and TRBJ2-7; TCRdb's D call of TRBD1 is untestable without DNA. The CDR3 runs 14 residues. Germline CDR1 reads LNHDA; CDR2 reads SQIVND (reference sequence).

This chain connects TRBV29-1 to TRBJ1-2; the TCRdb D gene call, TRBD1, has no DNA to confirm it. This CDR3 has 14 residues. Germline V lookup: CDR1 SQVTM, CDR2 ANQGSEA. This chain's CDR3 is CSVGVGVRDYGYTF.

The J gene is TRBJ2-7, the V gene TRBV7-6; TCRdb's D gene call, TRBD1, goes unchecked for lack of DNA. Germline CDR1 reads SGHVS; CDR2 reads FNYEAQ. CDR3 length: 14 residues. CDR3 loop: CASGFQGEKYEQYF.

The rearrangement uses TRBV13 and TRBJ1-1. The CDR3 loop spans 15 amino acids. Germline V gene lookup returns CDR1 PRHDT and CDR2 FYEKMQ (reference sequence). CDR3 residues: CASSPEGLGNTEAFF. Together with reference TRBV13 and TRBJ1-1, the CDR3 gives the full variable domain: AAGVIQSPRHLIKEKRETATLKCYPIPRHDTVYWYQQGPGQDPQFLISFYEKMQSDKGSIPDRFSAQQFSDYHSELNMSSLELGDSALYFCASSPEGLGNTEAFFGQGTRLTVV.

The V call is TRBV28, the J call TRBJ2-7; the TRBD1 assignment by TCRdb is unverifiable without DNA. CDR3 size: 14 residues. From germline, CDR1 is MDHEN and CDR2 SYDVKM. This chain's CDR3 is CASSFLGQSYEQYF.

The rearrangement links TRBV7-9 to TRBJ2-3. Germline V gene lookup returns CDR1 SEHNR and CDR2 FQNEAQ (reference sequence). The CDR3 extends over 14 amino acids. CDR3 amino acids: CASSYSGGTDTQYF. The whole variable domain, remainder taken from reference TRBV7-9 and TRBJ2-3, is DTGVSQNPRHKITKRGQNVTFRCDPISEHNRLYWYRQTLGQGPEFLTYFQNEAQLEKSRLLSDRFSAERPKGSFSTLEIQRTEQGDSAMYLCASSYSGGTDTQYFGPGTRLTVL.

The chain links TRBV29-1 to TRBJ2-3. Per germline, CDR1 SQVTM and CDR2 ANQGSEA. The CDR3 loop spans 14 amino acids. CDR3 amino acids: CSVDPGTSTDTQYF.

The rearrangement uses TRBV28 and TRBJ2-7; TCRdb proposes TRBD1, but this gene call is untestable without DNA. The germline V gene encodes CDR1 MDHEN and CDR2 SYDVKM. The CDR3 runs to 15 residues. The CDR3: CASTALGQGSYEQYF.

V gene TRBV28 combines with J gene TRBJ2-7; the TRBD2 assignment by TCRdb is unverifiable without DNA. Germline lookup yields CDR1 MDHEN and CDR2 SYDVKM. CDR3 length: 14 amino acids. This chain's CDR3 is CASSPIGTTVEQYF. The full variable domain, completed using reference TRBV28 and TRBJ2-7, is DVKVTQSSRYLVKRTGEKVFLECVQDMDHENMFWYRQDPGLGLRLIYFSYDVKMKEKGDIPEGYSVSREKKERFSLILESASTNQTSMYLCASSPIGTTVEQYFGPGTRLTVT.